This TCR beta chain was captured by sequencing in a study of shared clonotypes between healthy human individuals. Data came from immunoSEQ multiplex PCR; TCRdb stores just in-frame clones and leaves some out. The sample has 850,000 to 1,100,000 clones; approximately 77% are singletons. V was trimmed by 4 bases and J by 1 base, leaving 7 bases between them. This CDR3 is 13 amino acids long. The germline gives CDR1 ENHRY, CDR2 SYGVKD. Material: memory CD4+ T cells from PBMCs. Indicated subset: CD45RA-negative fraction. The sequence derives from a man aged 18-30 years in good health. Some clones in this sample may be carry-over from other donors' samples. The chain couples TRBV10-3 to TRBJ1-2; D uncertain. The CDR3 here is CAISVSDNYGYTF. The CDR3 DNA reads TGTGCCATCAGTGTGTCTGATAACTATGGCTACACCTTC.